The subject of this entry is one TCR beta chain. A few counts support this clone. Its cognate antigen has yet to be identified. No base-level quality is on record; no much larger clone is a single base apart. Between the V and J ends, shortened by 0 bases and 8 bases respectively, the junction contains 17 bases. The CDR3 numbers 15 residues from cysteine through phenylalanine. Just CDR3 DNA is preserved here, 45 bases in frame from base 1. The germline V gene (reference sequence) gives CDR1 as GTSNPN and CDR2 as SVGIG. The library was built by means of the immunoSEQ multiplex PCR assay. TCRdb re-hosts the immuneACCESS table, in-frame sequences only. Its copies lack some clones; in the studies checked, an unresolved V gene accounts for under half of them, and the cause for the rest is not known. Across this sample there are some 100,000 clones, with 75% to 85% seen only once. The ten largest account for about 10% of the sample.

The data originate from a study of control samples from healthy donors and cancer patients (dated by TCRdb to 2018 to 2021). In this chain, TRBV30 is recombined with TRBJ1-5; the D gene lacks a confident call. The source material was blood. The origin of this receptor is a woman aged 25 to 45 in good health. The CDR3 amino acid sequence is: CAWSVRTALGEPQHF. The base sequence is TGTGCCTGGAGTGTGAGGACGGCCTTGGGAGAGCCCCAGCATTTT.